The rows below give T cell receptor beta chains drawn from one sample of a study of blood T cell repertoires in COVID-19. Data came from immunoSEQ multiplex PCR; TCRdb stores just in-frame clones and leaves some out. In the table there are about 230,000 clones, approximately 87% of which are singletons. Source material: peripheral blood. The receptor set was obtained from a woman in her seventies with active or convalescent COVID-19. Both conserved end residues are part of each CDR3. A D gene is named only where the DNA matches it firmly. Clone size is shown for a subset of rows, as once, few, many or a class of expanded clone.

j_call clone_size v_call d_call cdr3_nt cdr3_aa
TRBJ1-3 NA TRBV19 NA TGTGCCAGTAGTATAAAGGCGGCGTCTGGAAACACCATATATTTT CASSIKAASGNTIYF
TRBJ1-1 NA TRBV28 NA TGTGCCAGCAGCTCCGGTGGGGCGAACACTGAAGCTTTCTTT CASSSGGANTEAFF
TRBJ1-6 NA TRBV2 TRBD1 TGTGCCAGCAGTGAACAGGGGGCGGTTAGCTCCTATAATTCACCCCTCCACTTT CASSEQGAVSSYNSPLHF
TRBJ2-7 once TRBV6-5 NA TGTGCCAGCAGTATTGCTAGGAGCTCCTACGAGCAGTACTTC CASSIARSSYEQYF
TRBJ2-3 NA TRBV30 NA TGTGCCGGGTCCACAGGGGAGGGCACAGATACGCAGTATTTT CAGSTGEGTDTQYF
TRBJ2-3 NA TRBV20-1 NA TGCAGTGCTAGTCTCCCTGGCAGGGGAGATCCAGATACGCAGTATTTT CSASLPGRGDPDTQYF
TRBJ2-4 NA TRBV5-1 NA TGCGCCAGCAGCTTGGAGGGGCTAGCCAAAAACATTCAGTACTTC CASSLEGLAKNIQYF
TRBJ2-1 few TRBV14 TRBD1 TGTGCCAGCAGCCCCCGGGACAGATTCTACAATGAGCAGTTCTTC CASSPRDRFYNEQFF
TRBJ1-5 NA TRBV3-1/TRBV3-2 NA TGTGCCAGCAGCCAAGAACAGGGACGCAATCAGCCCCAGCATTTT CASSQEQGRNQPQHF
TRBJ2-1 NA TRBV28 NA TGTGCCAGCAGTTACAGGGATGAGCAGTTCTTC CASSYRDEQFF
TRBJ2-5 NA TRBV29-1 NA TGCAGCGAAAGGACACTTGGGGAGACCCAGTACTTC CSERTLGETQYF
TRBJ1-5 NA TRBV6-1 NA TGTGCCAGCAGTGAAACGGGACTCGAGGAATTTCAGCCCCAGCATTTT CASSETGLEEFQPQHF
TRBJ2-4 NA TRBV3-1/TRBV3-2 TRBD2 TGTGCCAGCAGCCTTTTTCTAGCGGGAGCAAGAAACATTCAGTACTTC CASSLFLAGARNIQYF
TRBJ1-2 NA TRBV12-3/TRBV12-4 TRBD1 TGTGCCAGCAGTTTGACAGGGTATGGCTACACCTTC CASSLTGYGYTF
TRBJ2-5 NA TRBV29-1 NA TGCAGCGTTACGCGGGACGGGGAGACCCAGTACTTC CSVTRDGETQYF
TRBJ1-2 NA TRBV28 TRBD1 TGTGCCAGCAGATCAGGGGGACACTATGGCTACACCTTC CASRSGGHYGYTF
TRBJ2-5 NA TRBV4-3 NA TGCGCCAGCAGCCAACGGACAGAAGAGACCCAGTACTTC CASSQRTEETQYF
TRBJ1-2 NA TRBV5-1 NA TGCGCCAGCCGAGGAGGGTTACCGGGTCCGTCTGGCTACACCTTC CASRGGLPGPSGYTF
TRBJ2-1 NA TRBV7-2 TRBD2 TGTGCCAGCAGCCTCAGCGGGATGTCCTACAATGAGCAGTTCTTC CASSLSGMSYNEQFF
TRBJ2-3 NA TRBV12-3/TRBV12-4 NA TGTGCCAGCAGTTTCGGGGGTACAGATACGCAGTATTTT CASSFGGTDTQYF
TRBJ2-7 once TRBV6-2/TRBV6-3 NA TGTGCCAGCAGTTATCTTAAACAACCACAGGACGAGCAGTACTTC CASSYLKQPQDEQYF
TRBJ2-7 NA TRBV5-1 TRBD2 TGCGCCAGCAGCTTGACTAGCGGGGCCCTCTACGAGCAGTACTTC CASSLTSGALYEQYF
TRBJ2-3 once TRBV19 NA TGTGCCAGTAGTATAGTTCGGGGGGCCTACACAGATACGCAGTATTTT CASSIVRGAYTDTQYF
TRBJ1-1 NA TRBV7-9 TRBD1 TGTGCCAGCAGCCCCGGACAGGGATGGGCTTTCTTT CASSPGQGWAFF
TRBJ2-3 NA TRBV6-6 TRBD2 TGTGCCAGCAGACACGGGGGGATGGATACGCAGTATTTT CASRHGGMDTQYF
TRBJ1-2 NA TRBV30 NA TGTGCCTGGAGTGTACAGGAAGGTAGCTATGGCTACACCTTC CAWSVQEGSYGYTF
TRBJ1-3 once TRBV18 NA TGTGCCAGCTCACCATCTTTATCCATGCAGGGGACTGGAAACACCATATATTTT CASSPSLSMQGTGNTIYF
TRBJ2-2 NA TRBV29-1 NA TGCAGCGTTGTAGGTGACTATGGCACCGGGGAGCTGTTTTTT CSVVGDYGTGELFF